Presented here are 25 T cell receptor beta chains from one specimen sequenced in a study of blood T cells in healthy people across ages. It was with a sample-barcoded 5' primer and a J-beta primer mix that a second PCR of roughly 7 to 12 cycles was run. Each CDR3 protein is one row after TCRdb ran MiXCR on the 5' RACE reads. The sample records 600,000 to 850,000 distinct CDR3 sequences, 43% being singletons. The sequencing sample was made of blood. Receptors were obtained from a woman aged 60 to 75 in good health.

The rearrangement uses TRBV28 and TRBJ2-4, with D possibly being TRBD1 (6 bases). V dropped 5 bases and J dropped 0 bases, with 11 bases sitting between them. The CDR3 loop spans 15 amino acids. The germline CDR1 and CDR2 sequences are MDHEN and SYDVKM. The CDR3 here is CASSPDRIAKNIQYF. The CDR3 DNA sequence: TGTGCCAGCAGTCCAGACAGGATAGCCAAAAACATTCAGTACTTC.

This clonotype was detected a few times. The rearrangement links TRBV20-1 to TRBJ2-7; D may be TRBD1 or TRBD2 (5 bases each). The CDR3 consists of 16 residues. V shed 1 base and J shed 5 bases, with 21 bases lying between them. Germline CDR1 and CDR2: DFQATT and SNEGSKA (reference sequence). CDR3 nucleotides: TGCAGTGCTAGAGGAGCGCTGGTGGGGCCGAGGGACGAGCAGTACTTC. This translates into CSARGALVGPRDEQYF.

J is TRBJ2-1 and V is TRBV20-1; D perhaps matches TRBD2 (5 bases). In germline, CDR1 is DFQATT, CDR2 SNEGSKA (reference sequence). This CDR3 is 13 amino acids long. V dropped 4 bases and J dropped 4 bases, with 11 bases sitting between them. CDR3 protein: CSANKGAYNEQFF. In DNA, the CDR3 is TGCAGTGCTAATAAGGGAGCTTACAATGAGCAGTTCTTC.

V usage is TRBV5-1 and J usage is TRBJ2-5; TRBD2 aligns across 14 bases. The germline gives CDR1 SGHRS, CDR2 YFSETQ. The trim removed 2 bases at V and 2 bases at J, leaving 5 bases unmatched. The CDR3 is 17 residues long. The CDR3 protein is CASSFGLAGGRQETQYF. Here the CDR3 DNA reads TGCGCCAGCAGCTTTGGACTAGCGGGGGGCCGACAAGAGACCCAGTACTTC.

The V gene is TRBV7-2, the J gene TRBJ1-5; D is unresolved. CDR3 length: 17 residues. Trimming left V 2 bases short and J 2 bases short, with 16 bases between. Germline loops: CDR1 SGHTA, CDR2 FQGNSA. CDR3 nucleotide sequence: TGTGCCAGCAGCTTATATGGTGGGTGGCAGGGCAATCAGCCCCAGCATTTT. Protein product: CASSLYGGWQGNQPQHF.

About this clonotype itself: Just one base apart from a much larger clone, this may be a read error. The chain recombines TRBV20-1 with TRBJ2-1; the match to TRBD2 covers 9 bases. The better agreement between TRBJ2-7 and the DNA end casts doubt on the J call. Germline CDR1 reads DFQATT; CDR2 reads SNEGSKA (reference sequence). This CDR3 is 15 amino acids long. For the CDR3, the DNA is TGCAGTGCTAGATTTGCGGGAGGGCCCTCCAATGAGCAGTACTTC. Protein: CSARFAGGPSNEQYF.

The chain uses TRBV20-1 and TRBJ2-5, with 9 bases aligning to TRBD2. The last part of the DNA fits TRBJ2-7 better; the J call may be wrong. This CDR3 is 17 amino acids long. Germline loops: CDR1 DFQATT, CDR2 SNEGSKA (reference sequence). CDR3 residues: CSASQASGIPQTYEQYF. The DNA for the CDR3 is TGCAGTGCTAGTCAGGCTAGCGGGATTCCCCAAACCTACGAGCAGTACTTC.

The DNA of the CDR3 is TGTGCCAGCAGTTTAGCCACAATAGCGGGGGGCAGGAATGAGCAGTTCTTC. Amino acid sequence: CASSLATIAGGRNEQFF. The chain has TRBV12-3 or TRBV12-4 and TRBJ2-1; 10 bases align to TRBD2. The CDR3 sequence is 17 residues long. The junction had 9 bases not matched to a gene; V was cut back by 0 bases and J by 7 bases.

This chain uses TRBV27 with TRBJ2-1; 9 nucleotides agree with TRBD1. This CDR3 spans 16 amino acids. Germline V lookup: CDR1 MNHEY, CDR2 SMNVEV (reference sequence). Trimming at V came to 0 bases and at J to 10 bases, leaving 10 bases not matched to a gene. Here the CDR3 reads CASSLSGTGYPYEQFF. The CDR3 nucleotides are TGTGCCAGCAGTTTATCCGGGACAGGGTATCCTTACGAGCAGTTCTTC.

V is TRBV11-2 and J is TRBJ2-4, with D uncertain. Near its end, the DNA agrees better with TRBJ2-7, so the J call may be wrong. The V gene's germline CDR1 is SGHAT and CDR2 FQNNGV. CDR3 length: 15 residues. The CDR3 DNA reads as TGTGCCAGCAGCTTAGCTACGGGTATTAACTACGAGCAGTACTTC. Protein sequence: CASSLATGINYEQYF.

This clonotype appeared a few times. The V gene is TRBV29-1, the J gene TRBJ1-1; D is unresolved. The CDR3 runs to 12 residues. Germline V gene sequence: CDR1 SQVTM, CDR2 ANQGSEA. The germline V and J ends were trimmed by 3 bases and 8 bases, with 13 bases remaining between them. In nucleotides, the CDR3 is TGCAGCGTTGATCTCCGGGGTCAGGAAGCTTTCTTT. This codes for CSVDLRGQEAFF.

This chain connects TRBV24-1 to TRBJ2-1, with 11 nucleotides matching TRBD2. The CDR3 runs to 16 residues. Germline values: CDR1 KGHDR, CDR2 SFDVKD. The V gene end was trimmed by 4 bases and the J gene end by 7 bases; junction bases not matched to a gene: 8. The CDR3 is CATSDTLAGGGNEQFF. The CDR3 DNA is TGTGCCACCAGTGACACCCTAGCGGGAGGCGGGAATGAGCAGTTCTTC.

This clonotype was counted a single time. Sequence at one end of the junction differs from germline and may be a read error. The CDR3: CASSPPGGMTDMQYF. DNA for the CDR3: TGTGCCAGCAGCCCCCCGGGGGGCATGACAGATATGCAGTATTTT. The chain couples TRBV7-9 to TRBJ2-3, with D possibly matching TRBD2 (7 bases). Germline assignment: CDR1 SEHNR and CDR2 FQNEAQ (reference sequence). The CDR3 is made up of 15 amino acids. Variable domain in full (rest from reference TRBV7-9 and TRBJ2-3): DTGVSQNPRHKITKRGQNVTFRCDPISEHNRLYWYRQTLGQGPEFLTYFQNEAQLEKSRLLSDRFSAERPKGSFSTLEIQRTEQGDSAMYLCASSPPGGMTDMQYFGPGTRLTVL.

As to this clonotype: Just one base apart from a much larger clone, this may be a read error. The chain carries TRBV9 and TRBJ2-1; 8 bases agree with TRBD2. The CDR3 extends over 16 amino acids. The ends lost 0 bases at V and 8 bases at J; junction bases unmatched: 10. Per the germline V gene, CDR1 is SGDLS and CDR2 is YYNGEE. The chain's CDR3 is CASSVAGGAGAHEQFF. CDR3 coding DNA: TGTGCCAGCAGCGTAGCTGGAGGAGCGGGGGCCCATGAGCAGTTCTTC.

The rearrangement uses TRBV3-1 and TRBJ1-2; D might be TRBD1 (5 bases). The CDR3 loop spans 14 amino acids. Trimming took 1 base from V and 7 from J, leaving 13 bases between them. The germline gives CDR1 LGHDT, CDR2 YNNKEL (reference sequence). DNA of the CDR3: TGTGCCAGCAGCCAAGGGGGGAGGATAGGTGGCTACACCTTC. The encoded protein is CASSQGGRIGGYTF.

The chain has TRBV3-1 and TRBJ1-2, with D perhaps matching TRBD1 (6 bases). The germline CDR1 and CDR2 sequences are LGHDT and YNNKEL (reference sequence). Trimming pared 1 base from V and 8 bases from J, leaving 14 bases between. The CDR3 consists of 14 residues. CDR3 sequence reads: CASSQGTASKGYTF. CDR3 nucleotides: TGTGCCAGCAGCCAAGGGACAGCTTCTAAGGGCTACACCTTC.

About this clonotype itself: Relative to the germline gene, one junction end is altered; a read error may explain this. This chain joins TRBV5-1 and TRBJ2-1, with 7 nucleotides matching TRBD1. The CDR3 is made up of 14 amino acids. Germline V gene lookup returns CDR1 SGHRS and CDR2 YFSETQ. CDR3 coding DNA: TGCGCCAGCAGCCCCGGGACAGAGTACAATGAGCGGTTCTTC. Protein product: CASSPGTEYNERFF.

The gene calls are TRBV3-1 and TRBJ2-5, with 8 bases identical to TRBD2. This CDR3 has 15 residues. V lost 4 bases to trimming and J lost 3 bases; unmatched junction nucleotides: 7. Germline CDR1 is LGHDT and CDR2 is YNNKEL (reference sequence). The CDR3 is CASSRLELAEETQYF. CDR3 DNA sequence: TGTGCCAGCAGCCGATTGGAACTAGCGGAAGAGACCCAGTACTTC.

This clonotype occurred a few times. V and J are TRBV12-3 or TRBV12-4 and TRBJ1-2, with a possible D match to TRBD1 (5 bases). V lost 6 bases and J lost 6, with 14 bases in between. The CDR3 is made up of 13 amino acids. The CDR3 sequence is CASRGQGGHGYTF. CDR3 DNA sequence: TGTGCCAGCAGGGGGCAGGGAGGCCATGGCTACACCTTC.

In its sample, this clonotype was seen a few times. The genes are TRBV7-2 and TRBJ1-2; tentatively, D is TRBD1 (5 bases). Germline lookup yields CDR1 SGHTA and CDR2 FQGNSA. V lost 7 bases to trimming and J lost 3 bases, with 12 bases between them. This CDR3 comprises 13 residues. CDR3 loop: CASKSRGDYGYTF. DNA of the CDR3: TGTGCCAGCAAATCCCGGGGGGACTATGGCTACACCTTC. The full variable domain, rest sourced from reference TRBV7-2 and TRBJ1-2, is GAGVSQSPSNKVTEKGKDVELRCDPISGHTALYWYRQSLGQGLEFLIYFQGNSAPDKSGLPSDRFSAERTGGSVSTLTIQRTQQEDSAVYLCASKSRGDYGYTFGSGTRLTVV.

This clonotype has more than one count but fewer than ten. The V call is TRBV20-1, the J call TRBJ2-7; 7 bases match TRBD1. Germline-derived CDR1 and CDR2 are DFQATT and SNEGSKA (reference sequence). The CDR3 sequence is 14 residues long. V was clipped by 6 bases and J by 1 base; unmatched bases: 9. CDR3 in DNA: TGCAGTGCAAAGAACAGGGGAATATCCTACGAGCAGTACTTC. Encoded protein: CSAKNRGISYEQYF.

This clonotype has only a few counts. The chain employs TRBV7-2 and TRBJ1-1, with 7 bases that match TRBD1. The CDR3 sequence is 13 residues long. Unmatched junction bases numbered 5, after V lost 4 bases and J lost 6 bases. The germline V gene has CDR1 SGHTA and CDR2 FQGNSA. DNA for the CDR3: TGTGCCAGCAGCTCAATAGGGGGCGCTGAAGCTTTCTTT. This codes for CASSSIGGAEAFF.

The rearrangement joins TRBV5-1 to TRBJ2-5; D unresolved. The CDR3 is 15 residues long. Germline lookup yields CDR1 SGHRS and CDR2 YFSETQ. V was trimmed by 3 bases and J by 3 bases, leaving 15 bases between them. Here the CDR3 DNA reads TGCGCCAGCAGCTCCCATTGGGGTAGTAAAGAGACCCAGTACTTC. Translated, it gives CASSSHWGSKETQYF.

In this sample, this clonotype turned up a few times. The V gene is TRBV28, the J gene TRBJ1-2, with 10 bases lining up with TRBD1. The CDR3 sequence is 15 residues long. V lost 8 bases and J lost 8; bases outside the gene matches: 14. CDR1 is MDHEN and CDR2 is SYDVKM in the germline V gene. This CDR3 is CASGRDRGPSGGYTF. The CDR3 region has the DNA TGTGCCAGCGGCCGGGACAGGGGCCCTTCCGGAGGCTACACCTTC.

This clonotype showed up just a few times. This rearrangement joins TRBV3-1 to TRBJ2-2; D unclear. Per the germline V gene, CDR1 is LGHDT and CDR2 is YNNKEL (reference sequence). The CDR3 loop spans 15 amino acids. Trimming took off 2 bases at V and 0 bases at J, with 7 bases between the two ends. The CDR3 DNA sequence: TGTGCCAGCAGCCAAAGTACGCCGAACACCGGGGAGCTGTTTTTT. Encoded protein: CASSQSTPNTGELFF. The whole variable domain, remainder taken from reference TRBV3-1 and TRBJ2-2, is DTAVSQTPKYLVTQMGNDKSIKCEQNLGHDTMYWYKQDSKKFLKIMFSYNNKELIINETVPNRFSPKSPDKAHLNLHINSLELGDSAVYFCASSQSTPNTGELFFGEGSRLTVL.